The TCR beta chain under discussion was sequenced for a study of T-cell reconstitution after alpha-beta-depleted transplantation in children. A library of TCRbeta sequences, prepared with unique molecular identifiers, was generated. MiXCR, applied by TCRdb to the PCR reads, yields one record per CDR3 protein. The sample carries about 540,000 distinct CDR3 sequences, around 19% recorded once. The V gene lost 3 bases and the J gene lost 1 base, with 12 bases spanning the gap. Germline V gene sequence: CDR1 KGHSH, CDR2 LQKENI. The CDR3 spans 15 residues. This clonotype turned up a few times. The chain uses TRBV18 and TRBJ1-1; D not certain. The receptor comes from a human donor who donated a stem cell graft to a child with acute lymphoblastic leukemia. The source was PBMCs from the stem cell graft donor, collected from the stem cell graft. The CDR3 region is CASSPSAGRNTEAFF. CDR3 coding DNA: TGTGCCAGCTCACCTTCCGCCGGGAGGAACACTGAAGCTTTCTTT.